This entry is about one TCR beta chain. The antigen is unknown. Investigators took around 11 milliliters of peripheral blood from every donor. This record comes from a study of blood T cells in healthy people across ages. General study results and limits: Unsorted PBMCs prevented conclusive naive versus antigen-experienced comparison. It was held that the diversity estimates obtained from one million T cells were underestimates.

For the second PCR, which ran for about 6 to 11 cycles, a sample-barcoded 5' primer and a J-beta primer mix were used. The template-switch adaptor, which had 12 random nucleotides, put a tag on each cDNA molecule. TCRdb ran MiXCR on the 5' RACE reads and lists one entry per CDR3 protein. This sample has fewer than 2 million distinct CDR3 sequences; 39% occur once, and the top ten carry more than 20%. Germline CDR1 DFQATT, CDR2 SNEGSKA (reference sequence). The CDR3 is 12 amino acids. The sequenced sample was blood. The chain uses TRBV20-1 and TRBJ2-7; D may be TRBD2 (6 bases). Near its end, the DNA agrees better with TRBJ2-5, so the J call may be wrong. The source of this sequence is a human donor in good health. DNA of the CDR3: TGCAGTGCTAGTAATAGCGGAGAGACCCAGTACTTC. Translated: CSASNSGETQYF.